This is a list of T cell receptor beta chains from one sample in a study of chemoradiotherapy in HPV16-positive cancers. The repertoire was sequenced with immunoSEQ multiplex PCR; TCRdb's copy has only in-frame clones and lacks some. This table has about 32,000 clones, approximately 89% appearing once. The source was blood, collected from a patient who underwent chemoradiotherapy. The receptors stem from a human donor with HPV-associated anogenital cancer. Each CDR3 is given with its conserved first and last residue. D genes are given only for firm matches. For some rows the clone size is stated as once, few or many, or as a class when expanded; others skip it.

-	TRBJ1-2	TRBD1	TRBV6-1	TGTGCCAGCAGTGAAGCGCTTCGGGCAGGGGGAGGCTACACCTTC	CASSEALRAGGGYTF
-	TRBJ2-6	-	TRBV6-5	TGTGCCAGCAGCCGCCGGGGGTACGGGGCCAACGTCCTGACTTTC	CASSRRGYGANVLTF
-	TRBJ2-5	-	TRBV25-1	TGTGCCAGCAGTGAATCAGGAGAGGTAGAGACCCAGTACTTC	CASSESGEVETQYF
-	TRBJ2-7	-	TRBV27	TGTGCCAGCAGTTTAATGAGACGGAGCTCCTACGAGCAGTACTTC	CASSLMRRSSYEQYF
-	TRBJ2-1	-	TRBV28	TGTGCCAGCTGGACTTCCTCCTCCTACAATGAGCAGTTCTTC	CASWTSSSYNEQFF
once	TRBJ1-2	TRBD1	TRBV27	TGTGCCAGCAGCAAGACAGGGAGGCATGGCTACACCTTC	CASSKTGRHGYTF
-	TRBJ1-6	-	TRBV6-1	TGTGCCAGCAGTGAAGCGCTTCTCCCACCCCTCCACTTT	CASSEALLPPLHF
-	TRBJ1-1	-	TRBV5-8	TGTGCCAGCAGCTTGAGGATAATGAACACTGAAGCTTTCTTT	CASSLRIMNTEAFF
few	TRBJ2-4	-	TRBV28	TGTGCCAGCAGTACAGGGATGGCCAAAAACATTCAGTACTTC	CASSTGMAKNIQYF
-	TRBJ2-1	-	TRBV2	TGTGCCAGCACCGAGGGTCTCTACAATGAGCAGTTCTTC	CASTEGLYNEQFF
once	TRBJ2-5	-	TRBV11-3	TGTGCCAGCAGCTTAGCGGGGTTCGCTCAAGAGACCCAGTACTTC	CASSLAGFAQETQYF
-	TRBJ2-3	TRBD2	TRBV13	TGTGCCAGCAGCTTAGGCCCGGGACTAGCGGCCACAGATACGCAGTATTTT	CASSLGPGLAATDTQYF
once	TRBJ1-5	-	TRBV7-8	TGTGCCAGCAGCTTGGACTCAAGTCGGGCTCAGCCCCAGCATTTT	CASSLDSSRAQPQHF
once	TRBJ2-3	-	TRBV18	TGTGCCAGCTCACCACCGCGGGCAGATACGCAGTATTTT	CASSPPRADTQYF
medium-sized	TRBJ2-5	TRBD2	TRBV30	TGTGCCTGGAGTGTCGCGACTAGCGGGGGGGGACAAGAGACCCAGTACTTC	CAWSVATSGGGQETQYF
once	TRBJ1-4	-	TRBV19	TGTGCCAGTAGTCGGCAGCTGAATGAAAAACTGTTTTTT	CASSRQLNEKLFF
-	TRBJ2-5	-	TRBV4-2	TGTGCCAGCAGCCAACAGGGGAAAGAGACCCAGTACTTC	CASSQQGKETQYF
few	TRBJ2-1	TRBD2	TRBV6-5	TGTGCCAGCAGTTACTCCAGCGGGGTTTACAATGAGCAGTTCTTC	CASSYSSGVYNEQFF
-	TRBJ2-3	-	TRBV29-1	TGCAGCGTTTTAGGTTTCATGACAGATACGCAGTATTTT	CSVLGFMTDTQYF
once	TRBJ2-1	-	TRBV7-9	TGTGCCAGCAGCTTAGTCCGCAATGAGCAGTTCTTC	CASSLVRNEQFF
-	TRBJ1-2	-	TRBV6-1	TGTGCCAGTCGAATCGGGAGGGACATCTATGGCTACACCTTC	CASRIGRDIYGYTF
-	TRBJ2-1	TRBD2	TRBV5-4	TGTGCCAGCAGCCCGGGGACTAGCGGGAGCTCCTACAATGAGCAGTTCTTC	CASSPGTSGSSYNEQFF
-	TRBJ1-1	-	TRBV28	TGTGCCAGCAGCCTTAGGGTCACTGAAGCTTTCTTT	CASSLRVTEAFF
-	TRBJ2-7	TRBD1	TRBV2	TGTGCCAGCAGTGATGCAGGGGGAAACTACGAGCAGTACTTC	CASSDAGGNYEQYF
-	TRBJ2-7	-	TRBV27	TGTGCCAGCAATCGACGAGACTCCTACGAGCAGTACTTC	CASNRRDSYEQYF
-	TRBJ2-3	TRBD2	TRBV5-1	TGCGCCAGCAGAGGGTCGGGAGGGGTAACAGATACGCAGTATTTT	CASRGSGGVTDTQYF
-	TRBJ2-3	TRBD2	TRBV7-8	TGTGCCAGCAGCTTAGGAAGCGGGGGTAGCACAGATACGCAGTATTTT	CASSLGSGGSTDTQYF
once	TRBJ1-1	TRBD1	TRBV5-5	TGTGCCAGCAGCCCTAGACAGGGTTTGAACACTGAAGCTTTCTTT	CASSPRQGLNTEAFF
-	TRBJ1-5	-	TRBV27	TGTGCCAGCAGTTTAGAGGCCTCCAATCAGCCCCAGCATTTT	CASSLEASNQPQHF
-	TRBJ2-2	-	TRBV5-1	TGCGCCAGCAGCTTAGGACAGAACCGCGTCACCGGGGAGCTGTTTTTT	CASSLGQNRVTGELFF
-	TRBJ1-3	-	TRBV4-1	TGCGCCAGCAGCCACGAGTTAAACAGGGTGGACGGAAACACCATATATTTT	CASSHELNRVDGNTIYF